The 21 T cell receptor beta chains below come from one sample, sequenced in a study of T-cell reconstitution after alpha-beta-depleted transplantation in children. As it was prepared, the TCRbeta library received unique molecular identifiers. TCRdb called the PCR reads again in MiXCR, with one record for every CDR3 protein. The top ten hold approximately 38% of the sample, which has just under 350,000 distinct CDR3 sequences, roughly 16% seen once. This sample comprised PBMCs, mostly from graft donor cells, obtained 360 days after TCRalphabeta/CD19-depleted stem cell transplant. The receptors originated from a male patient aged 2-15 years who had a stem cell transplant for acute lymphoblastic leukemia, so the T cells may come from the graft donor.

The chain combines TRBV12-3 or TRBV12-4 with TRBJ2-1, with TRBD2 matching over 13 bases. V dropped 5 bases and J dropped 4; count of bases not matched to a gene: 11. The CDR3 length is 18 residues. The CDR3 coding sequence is TGTGCCAGCAGTCCCTCCGGACTAGCGGGAGTTAGGTACAATGAGCAGTTCTTC. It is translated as CASSPSGLAGVRYNEQFF.

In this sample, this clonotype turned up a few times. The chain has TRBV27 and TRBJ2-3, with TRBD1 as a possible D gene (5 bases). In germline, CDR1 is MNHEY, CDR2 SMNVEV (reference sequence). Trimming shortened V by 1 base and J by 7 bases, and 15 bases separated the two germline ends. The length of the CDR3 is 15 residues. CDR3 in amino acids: CASSLWGPWGNTQYF. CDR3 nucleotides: TGTGCCAGCAGTTTATGGGGCCCGTGGGGAAATACGCAGTATTTT.

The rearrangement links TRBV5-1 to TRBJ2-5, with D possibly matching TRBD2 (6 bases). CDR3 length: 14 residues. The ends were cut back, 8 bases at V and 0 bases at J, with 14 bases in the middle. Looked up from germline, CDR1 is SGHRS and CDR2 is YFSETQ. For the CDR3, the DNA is TGCGCCAGTAGACTAGTCCAATACCAAGAGACCCAGTACTTC. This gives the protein CASRLVQYQETQYF.

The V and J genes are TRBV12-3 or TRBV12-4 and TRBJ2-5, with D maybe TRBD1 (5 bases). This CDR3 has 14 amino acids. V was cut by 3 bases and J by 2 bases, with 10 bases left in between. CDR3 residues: CASSFGAPQETQYF. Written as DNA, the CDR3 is TGTGCCAGCAGTTTTGGGGCCCCGCAAGAGACCCAGTACTTC.

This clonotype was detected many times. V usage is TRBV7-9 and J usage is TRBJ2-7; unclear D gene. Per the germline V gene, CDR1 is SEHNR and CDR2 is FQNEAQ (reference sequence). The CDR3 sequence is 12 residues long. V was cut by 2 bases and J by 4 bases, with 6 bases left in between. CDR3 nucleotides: TGTGCCAGCAGCTTAAAAAGTTACGAGCAGTACTTC. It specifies CASSLKSYEQYF. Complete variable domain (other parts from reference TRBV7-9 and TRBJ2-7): DTGVSQNPRHKITKRGQNVTFRCDPISEHNRLYWYRQTLGQGPEFLTYFQNEAQLEKSRLLSDRFSAERPKGSFSTLEIQRTEQGDSAMYLCASSLKSYEQYFGPGTRLTVT.

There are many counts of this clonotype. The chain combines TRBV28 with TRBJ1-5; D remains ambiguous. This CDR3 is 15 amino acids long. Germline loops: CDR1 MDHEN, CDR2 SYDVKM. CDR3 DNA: TGTGCTCATAGGAGGACCCCAAATAGCAATCAGCCCCAGCATTTT. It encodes CAHRRTPNSNQPQHF. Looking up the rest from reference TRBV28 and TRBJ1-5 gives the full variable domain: DVKVTQSSRYLVKRTGEKVFLECVQDMDHENMFWYRQDPGLGLRLIYFSYDVKMKEKGDIPEGYSVSREKKERFSLILESASTNQTSMYLCAHRRTPNSNQPQHFGDGTRLSIL.

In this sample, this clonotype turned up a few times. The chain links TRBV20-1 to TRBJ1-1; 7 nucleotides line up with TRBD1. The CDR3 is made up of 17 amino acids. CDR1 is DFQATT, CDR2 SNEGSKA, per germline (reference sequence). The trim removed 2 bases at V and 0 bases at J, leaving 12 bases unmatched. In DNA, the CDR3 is TGCAGTGCTAGATCACCACAGGGGAGCATCATGAACACTGAAGCTTTCTTT. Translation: CSARSPQGSIMNTEAFF.

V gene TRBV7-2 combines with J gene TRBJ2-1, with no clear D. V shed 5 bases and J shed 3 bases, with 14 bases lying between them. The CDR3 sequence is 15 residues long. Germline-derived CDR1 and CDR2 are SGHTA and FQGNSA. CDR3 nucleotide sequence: TGTGCCAGCAGCAACGTAGCCCTCTACTACAATGAGCAGTTCTTC. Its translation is CASSNVALYYNEQFF.

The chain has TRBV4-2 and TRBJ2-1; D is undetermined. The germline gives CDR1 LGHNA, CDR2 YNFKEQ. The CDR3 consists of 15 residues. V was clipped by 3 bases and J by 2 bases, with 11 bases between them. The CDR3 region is CASSHEVDPYNEQFF. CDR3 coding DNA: TGTGCCAGCAGCCACGAGGTGGACCCCTACAATGAGCAGTTCTTC.

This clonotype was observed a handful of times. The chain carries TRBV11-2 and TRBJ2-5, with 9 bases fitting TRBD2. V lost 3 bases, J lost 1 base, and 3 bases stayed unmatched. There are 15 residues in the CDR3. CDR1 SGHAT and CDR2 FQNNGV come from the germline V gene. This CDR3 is CASSFLSGSQETQYF. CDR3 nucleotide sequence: TGTGCCAGCAGCTTTCTTAGCGGGAGCCAAGAGACCCAGTACTTC.

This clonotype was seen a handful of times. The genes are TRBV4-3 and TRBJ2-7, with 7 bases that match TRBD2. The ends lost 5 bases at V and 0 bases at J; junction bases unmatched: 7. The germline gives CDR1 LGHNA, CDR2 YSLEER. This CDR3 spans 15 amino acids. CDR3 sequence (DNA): TGCGCCAGCAGCAAACTAGCGCGTCACTCCTACGAGCAGTACTTC. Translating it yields CASSKLARHSYEQYF.

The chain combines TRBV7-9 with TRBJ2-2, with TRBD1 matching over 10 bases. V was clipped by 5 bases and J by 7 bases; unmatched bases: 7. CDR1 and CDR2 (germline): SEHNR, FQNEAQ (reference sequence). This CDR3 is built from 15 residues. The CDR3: CASSRDRGYGGELFF. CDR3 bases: TGTGCCAGCAGCCGGGACAGGGGTTACGGCGGGGAGCTGTTTTTT.

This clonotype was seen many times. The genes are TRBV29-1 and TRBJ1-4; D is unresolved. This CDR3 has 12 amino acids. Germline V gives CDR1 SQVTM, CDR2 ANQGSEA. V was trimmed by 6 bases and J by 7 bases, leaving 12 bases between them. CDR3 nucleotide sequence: TGCAGCGTCCATGACACTGGTGAAAAACTGTTTTTT. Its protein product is CSVHDTGEKLFF.

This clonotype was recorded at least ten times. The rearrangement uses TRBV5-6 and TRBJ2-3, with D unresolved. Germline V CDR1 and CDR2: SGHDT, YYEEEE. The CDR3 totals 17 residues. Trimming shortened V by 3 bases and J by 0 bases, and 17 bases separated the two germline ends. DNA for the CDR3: TGTGCCAGCAGCTGGCGCCTAGGTGCCCCCAGCACAGATACGCAGTATTTT. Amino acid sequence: CASSWRLGAPSTDTQYF.

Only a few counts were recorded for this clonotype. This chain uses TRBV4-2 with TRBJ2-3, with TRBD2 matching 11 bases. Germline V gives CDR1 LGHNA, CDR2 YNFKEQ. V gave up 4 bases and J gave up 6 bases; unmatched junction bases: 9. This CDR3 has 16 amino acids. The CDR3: CASSPLTSGKMDTQYF. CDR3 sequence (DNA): TGTGCCAGCAGCCCCTTGACTAGCGGGAAGATGGATACGCAGTATTTT.

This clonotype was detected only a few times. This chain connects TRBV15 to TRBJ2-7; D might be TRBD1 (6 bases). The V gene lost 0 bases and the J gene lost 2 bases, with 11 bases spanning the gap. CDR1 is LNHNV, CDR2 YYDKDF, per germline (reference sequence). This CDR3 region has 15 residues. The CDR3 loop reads CATSREGNRAYEQYF. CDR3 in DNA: TGTGCCACCAGCAGAGAGGGGAACAGGGCCTACGAGCAGTACTTC.

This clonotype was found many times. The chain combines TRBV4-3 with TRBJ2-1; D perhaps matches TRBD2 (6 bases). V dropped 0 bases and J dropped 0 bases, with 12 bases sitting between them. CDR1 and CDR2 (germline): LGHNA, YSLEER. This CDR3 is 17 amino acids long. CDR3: CASSQELVGSSYNEQFF. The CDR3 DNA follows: TGCGCCAGCAGCCAAGAGCTAGTCGGGAGCTCCTACAATGAGCAGTTCTTC.

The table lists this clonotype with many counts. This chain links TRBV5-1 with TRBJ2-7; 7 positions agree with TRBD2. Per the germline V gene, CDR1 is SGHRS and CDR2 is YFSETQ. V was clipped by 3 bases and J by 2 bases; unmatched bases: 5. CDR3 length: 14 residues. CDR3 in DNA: TGCGCCAGCAGCTCAAAGACTAGCACCTACGAGCAGTACTTC. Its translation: CASSSKTSTYEQYF.

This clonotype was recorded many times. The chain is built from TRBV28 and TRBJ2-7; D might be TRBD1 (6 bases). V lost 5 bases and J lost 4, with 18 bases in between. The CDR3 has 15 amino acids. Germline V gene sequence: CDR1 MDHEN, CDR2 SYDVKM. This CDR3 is CASSDLEGERYEQYF. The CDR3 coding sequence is TGTGCCAGCAGTGACCTTGAGGGGGAGCGGTACGAGCAGTACTTC.

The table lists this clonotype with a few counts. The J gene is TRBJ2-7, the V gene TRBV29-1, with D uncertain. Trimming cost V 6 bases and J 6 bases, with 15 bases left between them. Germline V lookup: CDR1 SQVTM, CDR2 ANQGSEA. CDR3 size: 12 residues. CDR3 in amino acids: CSVAMGSGEQYF. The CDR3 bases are TGCAGCGTCGCTATGGGGTCTGGCGAGCAGTACTTC.

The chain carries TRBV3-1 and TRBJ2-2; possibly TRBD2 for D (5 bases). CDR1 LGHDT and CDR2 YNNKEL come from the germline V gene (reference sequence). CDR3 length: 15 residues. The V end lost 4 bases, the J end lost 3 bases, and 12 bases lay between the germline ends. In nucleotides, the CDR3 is TGTGCCAGCAGCCCCGCGCTAGCTTACACCGGGGAGCTGTTTTTT. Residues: CASSPALAYTGELFF.